Shown below are 12 T cell receptor beta chains from a single sample sequenced in a study of technical replicates of blood from four donors (dated by TCRdb to 2017 to 2019). The library was prepared using the immunoSEQ multiplex PCR assay. The table was pulled from immuneACCESS by TCRdb, which kept in-frame rearrangements only. Such tables lose some clones; where checked, under half of the loss comes from unresolved V genes, and the rest has no known cause. The sample profile shows some 77,000 clones; about nine tenths of them were found once. About 0.4% of the sample belongs to the ten largest clones. The sample taken for sequencing was T cells isolated from PBMCs. These receptors originate from a human donor in good health.

The chain links TRBV6-1 to TRBJ2-7, with D possibly TRBD1 on 5 matching bases. Trimming removed 5 bases from V and 1 base from J, with 12 bases in between. The CDR3 sequence is 14 residues long. From germline, CDR1 is MNHNS and CDR2 SASEGT. DNA of the CDR3: TGTGCCAGCAGTAATTGGGCAGGGTCCTACGAGCAGTACTTC. It translates to CASSNWAGSYEQYF.

The rearrangement joins TRBV27 to TRBJ1-1; D is perhaps TRBD1 (6 bases). Germline V CDR1 and CDR2: MNHEY, SMNVEV (reference sequence). V was pared by 0 bases and J by 3 bases, with 11 bases between. This CDR3 comprises 15 residues. CDR3 in DNA: TGTGCCAGCAGTTTATCGGGGGGGGCCTACACTGAAGCTTTCTTT. Translation gives CASSLSGGAYTEAFF.

In this sample, this clone turned up a few times. The J gene is TRBJ2-2, the V gene TRBV10-1; 7 bases fit TRBD1. This CDR3 contains 15 residues. The J segment lost 3 bases and the V segment lost 6 bases, leaving 7 bases of the junction unmatched. The germline gives CDR1 WNHNN, CDR2 SYGVQD (reference sequence). The CDR3: CASSDRVLDTGELFF. CDR3 in DNA: TGCGCCAGCAGCGACAGGGTATTGGACACCGGGGAGCTGTTTTTT.

This clone was seen a single time. This chain joins TRBV10-2 and TRBJ1-1, with 8 bases fitting TRBD1. The germline V gene has CDR1 WSHSY and CDR2 SAAADI. Germline trimming cut 9 bases from V and 0 bases from J; bases unmatched to any gene: 3. The CDR3 length is 13 residues. The CDR3 spells CASGTGMNTEAFF. CDR3 nucleotides: TGCGCCAGTGGGACAGGAATGAACACTGAAGCTTTCTTT.

This clone was observed once. The V call is TRBV6-6, the J call TRBJ2-1; 9 bases agree with TRBD2. V was pared by 4 bases and J by 6 bases, with 7 bases of the junction left unmatched. The CDR3 is made up of 15 amino acids. Germline CDR1 reads MNHNY; CDR2 reads SVGAGI (reference sequence). This CDR3 is CASSWAGGGLNEQFF. In DNA, the CDR3 is TGTGCCAGCAGTTGGGCGGGAGGGGGACTCAATGAGCAGTTCTTC.

The rearrangement links TRBV15 to TRBJ2-7; D gene unclear. Germline CDR1 is LNHNV and CDR2 is YYDKDF (reference sequence). The CDR3 length is 12 residues. Trimming cost V 1 base and J 5 bases, with 6 bases left between them. The chain's CDR3 is CATSRGENEQYF. CDR3 nucleotides: TGTGCCACCAGCAGAGGCGAGAACGAGCAGTACTTC. The variable domain in full, with the rest retrieved from reference TRBV15 and TRBJ2-7, is DAMVIQNPRYQVTQFGKPVTLSCSQTLNHNVMYWYQQKSSQAPKLLFHYYDKDFNNEADTPDNFQSRRPNTSFCFLDIRSPGLGDTAMYLCATSRGENEQYFGPGTRLTVT.

The rearrangement uses TRBV6-1 and TRBJ1-5; 11 bases are a match to TRBD1. J gave up 7 bases and V 4 bases, and 15 bases lay outside the gene matches. CDR1 is MNHNS, CDR2 SASEGT, per germline. This CDR3 has 18 amino acids. CDR3 protein: CASSALKGQGVGGQPQHF. CDR3 nucleotide sequence: TGTGCCAGCAGTGCTCTAAAGGGACAGGGGGTCGGTGGACAGCCCCAGCATTTT.

This rearrangement joins TRBV6-4 to TRBJ2-3, with 7 bases fitting TRBD2. There are 18 residues in the CDR3. CDR1 MRHNA and CDR2 SNTAGT come from the germline V gene. With 1 base clipped from V and 6 bases from J, the junction kept 16 bases outside the gene matches. CDR3 sequence: CASSDYPIGGSIPDTQYF. The CDR3 DNA reads as TGTGCCAGCAGTGACTACCCTATAGGCGGGAGCATCCCCGATACGCAGTATTTT.

The rearrangement joins TRBV7-9 to TRBJ2-3; D not certain. The CDR3 sequence is 14 residues long. The V gene lost 4 bases and the J gene lost 1 base, with 9 bases spanning the gap. Germline V CDR1 and CDR2: SEHNR, FQNEAQ (reference sequence). The CDR3 region is CASSSETGTDTQYF. CDR3 sequence (DNA): TGTGCCAGCAGCTCAGAAACAGGCACAGATACGCAGTATTTT. Full variable domain (rest looked up from reference TRBV7-9 and TRBJ2-3): DTGVSQNPRHKITKRGQNVTFRCDPISEHNRLYWYRQTLGQGPEFLTYFQNEAQLEKSRLLSDRFSAERPKGSFSTLEIQRTEQGDSAMYLCASSSETGTDTQYFGPGTRLTVL.

CDR3 in amino acids: CASSEPGLGNNEQFF. CDR3 DNA: TGTGCCAGCTCTGAGCCGGGACTAGGCAACAATGAGCAGTTCTTC. This sequence joins TRBV18 and TRBJ2-1, with 8 bases that match TRBD2. The V and J ends lost 6 bases and 5 bases, in that order; junction bases with no gene match: 9. CDR3 size: 15 residues. The V gene's germline CDR1 is KGHSH and CDR2 LQKENI.

J is TRBJ2-7 and V is TRBV29-1; D might be TRBD1 (6 bases). Deletions cut 4 bases from V and 4 bases from J, with 11 bases between. The CDR3 runs to 12 residues. Germline V lookup: CDR1 SQVTM, CDR2 ANQGSEA. The CDR3 here is CSVVTQGYEQYF. As DNA, the CDR3 is TGCAGCGTTGTAACACAGGGTTACGAGCAGTACTTC.

The V call is TRBV13, the J call TRBJ1-1; the match to TRBD1 covers 7 bases. The germline gives CDR1 PRHDT, CDR2 FYEKMQ (reference sequence). The CDR3 runs 14 residues. V lost 3 bases, J lost 3 bases, and 4 bases stayed unmatched. The CDR3 region has the DNA TGTGCCAGCAGCTTGACAGGGATGGACACTGAAGCTTTCTTT. Protein: CASSLTGMDTEAFF.